Following are 11 T cell receptor beta chains from one sample sequenced in a study of memory CD8 T cells in hepatitis C reinfection. Regarding time point: pre-reinfection, 55 to 20 weeks before reinfection detection. Sorted cells were sequenced directly ex vivo without any in vitro expansion. Generated by immunoSEQ multiplex PCR, the TCRdb table keeps only in-frame clones and is missing some. The sample has 45,000 to 65,000 clones; 89% are singletons. Sequenced sample: naive CD8+ T cells sorted from blood. These receptor sequences come from a man younger than 35 with hepatitis C virus infection.

This rearrangement joins TRBV7-8 to TRBJ1-2; 11 nucleotides line up with TRBD1. Trimming took 7 bases from V and 4 from J; bases not matched to a gene: 5. Germline V lookup: CDR1 SGHVS, CDR2 FQNEAQ. This CDR3 comprises 14 residues. The chain's CDR3 is CASTSGTGGYGYTF. The CDR3 coding sequence is TGTGCCAGCACCTCGGGGACAGGGGGCTATGGCTACACCTTC.

Points on this clone: The germline gene is not matched at one end of the junction; a read error may be the cause. This chain joins TRBV28 and TRBJ1-2; D is possibly TRBD1 (6 bases). The CDR3 extends over 15 amino acids. Germline V lookup: CDR1 MDHEN, CDR2 SYDVKM. The CDR3 sequence: CANSLGDINNYGYTF. The CDR3 DNA follows: TGTGCCAACAGTTTGGGGGACATTAATAACTATGGCTACACCTTC.

This clone came up a few times. V gene TRBV5-6 combines with J gene TRBJ1-5; tentative D call: TRBD1 (5 bases). The V gene's germline CDR1 is SGHDT and CDR2 YYEEEE. The CDR3 runs to 13 residues. The V end lost 4 bases, the J end lost 7 bases, and 12 bases lay between the germline ends. CDR3 sequence (DNA): TGTGCCAGCAGCACGGGGGGGGTCCAGCCCCAGCATTTT. Residues: CASSTGGVQPQHF. Drawing the rest from reference TRBV5-6 and TRBJ1-5, the complete variable domain is DAGVTQSPTHLIKTRGQQVTLRCSPKSGHDTVSWYQQALGQGPQFIFQYYEEEERQRGNFPDRFSGHQFPNYSSELNVNALLLGDSALYLCASSTGGVQPQHFGDGTRLSIL.

The chain carries TRBV9 and TRBJ2-1; 9 bases are shared with TRBD2. Germline-derived CDR1 and CDR2 are SGDLS and YYNGEE. The CDR3 totals 16 residues. V dropped 5 bases and J dropped 7; count of bases not matched to a gene: 13. The CDR3 nucleotides read TGTGCCAGCAGTCCATTAGCGGGAGAGGTAGGGAATGAGCAGTTCTTC. This sequence encodes CASSPLAGEVGNEQFF. Filled out from reference TRBV9 and TRBJ2-1, the complete variable domain reads DSGVTQTPKHLITATGQRVTLRCSPRSGDLSVYWYQQSLDQGLQFLIQYYNGEERAKGNILERFSAQQFPDLHSELNLSSLELGDSALYFCASSPLAGEVGNEQFFGPGTRLTVL.

V gene TRBV7-6 combines with J gene TRBJ2-3, with 7 bases fitting TRBD2. V dropped 6 bases and J dropped 0; count of bases not matched to a gene: 6. The germline V gene has CDR1 SGHVS and CDR2 FNYEAQ. The CDR3 covers 15 residues. CDR3 sequence reads: CASSSSGISTDTQYF. The CDR3 region has the DNA TGTGCCAGCAGTTCTAGCGGCATTAGCACAGATACGCAGTATTTT.

The chain employs TRBV10-3 and TRBJ1-5; D gene uncertain. Germline values: CDR1 ENHRY, CDR2 SYGVKD. V lost 0 bases and J 0 bases, leaving 9 bases between the germline ends. The CDR3 has 16 amino acids. For the CDR3, the DNA is TGTGCCATCAGTGAGTCGGAGGCTGATAGCAATCAGCCCCAGCATTTT. Its protein is CAISESEADSNQPQHF.

This chain links TRBV4-3 with TRBJ2-3, with TRBD2 matching over 8 bases. The CDR3 length is 16 residues. Germline V CDR1 and CDR2: LGHNA, YSLEER. The J segment lost 0 bases and the V segment lost 5 bases, leaving 7 bases of the junction unmatched. In DNA, the CDR3 is TGCGCCAGCAGCACAGGGCCGGGGGGGAGCACAGATACGCAGTATTTT. Translated, it gives CASSTGPGGSTDTQYF.

The DNA of the CDR3 is TGCAGCGTCGGCAGGGTGAACACTGAAGCTTTCTTT. Translated, it gives CSVGRVNTEAFF. The chain combines TRBV29-1 with TRBJ1-1; D is possibly TRBD1 (5 bases). V lost 6 bases to trimming and J lost 0 bases, with 8 bases between them. This CDR3 comprises 12 residues. Germline V gene data show CDR1 as SQVTM and CDR2 as ANQGSEA.

The J gene is TRBJ1-3, the V gene TRBV4-1, with 7 nucleotides matching TRBD1. Germline CDR1 reads MGHRA; CDR2 reads YSYEKL. Unmatched junction bases numbered 15, after V lost 4 bases and J lost 0 bases. This CDR3 comprises 19 residues. The CDR3 here is CASSPHPPGTASSGNTIYF. Here the CDR3 DNA reads TGCGCCAGCAGCCCTCACCCTCCCGGGACAGCAAGCTCTGGAAACACCATATATTTT.

This rearrangement joins TRBV13 to TRBJ2-7; TRBD2 might be the D (6 bases). CDR1 PRHDT and CDR2 FYEKMQ come from the germline V gene (reference sequence). Trimming left V 0 bases short and J 0 bases short, with 15 bases between. This CDR3 comprises 17 residues. DNA of the CDR3: TGTGCCAGCAGCTTAGGGCCTAGCGCCTACCTCTCCTACGAGCAGTACTTC. Encoded protein: CASSLGPSAYLSYEQYF.

The rearrangement joins TRBV10-3 to TRBJ2-1; D gene unclear. Germline V gives CDR1 ENHRY, CDR2 SYGVKD. CDR3 length: 11 residues. The V gene lost 2 bases and the J gene lost 9 bases, with 5 bases spanning the gap. For the CDR3, the DNA is TGTGCCATCAGTGAGGAACTTGAGCAGTTCTTC. It is translated as CAISEELEQFF.